This T cell receptor beta chain was obtained from a study of graft-versus-host responses after intestinal transplantation. Background on the study: The transplants performed in recipients were multivisceral, liver-intestinal, or isolated intestinal. Each recipient received anti-thymocyte globulin induction, then tacrolimus and steroids for approximately three years. General study results and limits: Some patients had graft-donor T cell macrochimerism. In their allografts, the ratios of graft-versus-host to host-versus-graft T cell clones were high.

On this clone: Its antigen is not identified.

Libraries were prepared by immunoSEQ multiplex PCR; TCRdb keeps only in-frame clonotypes and omits some of them. The repertoire holds some 39,000 clones, with more than 85% as singletons. Losses at the gene ends were 1 base for V and 4 bases for J; bases not matched to a gene: 6. CDR1 SNHLY and CDR2 FYNNEI come from the germline V gene. The CDR3 covers 17 residues. This receptor was identified in a human patient who received an intestinal transplant, so some T cells may come from the graft donor. The input for sequencing was PBMCs, taken 734 days after intestinal transplantation. The chain links TRBV2 to TRBJ2-1, with TRBD1 matching over 11 bases. CDR3 sequence reads: CASSEGGGTGGYNEQFF. CDR3 bases: TGTGCCAGCAGTGAAGGTGGGGGGACAGGGGGGTACAATGAGCAGTTCTTC.